This entry describes one TCR beta chain. The V end was cut by 4 bases, the J end by 0 bases, with 10 bases between. Germline-derived CDR1 and CDR2 are SQVTM and ANQGSEA. CDR3 length equals 14 residues. The sample originates from a study of T cell responses to AZD1222 COVID-19 vaccine. Sequenced by immunoSEQ multiplex PCR; TCRdb stores in-frame clones only, minus some. Here the sample spans roughly 100,000 clones, 84% being singletons. This clonotype was obtained from an adult in good health. The sequenced sample was peripheral blood, obtained on day 0 of AZD1222 vaccination. J is TRBJ1-3 and V is TRBV29-1, with D unclear. The DNA for the CDR3 is TGCAGCGTTGGTATCCGTAACTCTGGAAACACCATATATTTT. Its translation: CSVGIRNSGNTIYF.